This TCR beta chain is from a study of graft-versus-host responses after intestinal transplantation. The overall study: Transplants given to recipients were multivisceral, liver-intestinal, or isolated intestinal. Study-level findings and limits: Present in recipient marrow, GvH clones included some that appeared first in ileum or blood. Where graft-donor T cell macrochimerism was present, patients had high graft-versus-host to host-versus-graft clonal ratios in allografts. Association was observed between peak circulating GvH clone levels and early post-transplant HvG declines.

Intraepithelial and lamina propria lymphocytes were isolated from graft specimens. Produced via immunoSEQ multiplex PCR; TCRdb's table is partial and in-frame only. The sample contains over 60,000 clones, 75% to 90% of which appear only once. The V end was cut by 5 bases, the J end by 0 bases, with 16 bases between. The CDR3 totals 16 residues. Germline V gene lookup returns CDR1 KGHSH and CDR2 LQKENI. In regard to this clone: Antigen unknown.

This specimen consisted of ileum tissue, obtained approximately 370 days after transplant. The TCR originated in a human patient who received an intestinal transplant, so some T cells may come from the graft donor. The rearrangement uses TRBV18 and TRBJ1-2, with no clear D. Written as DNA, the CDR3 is TGTGCCAGCTCATCTACGGGTCGGCACCCTAACTATGGCTACACCTTC. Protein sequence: CASSSTGRHPNYGYTF.